This T cell receptor (beta chain) was found in a study of shared clonotypes between healthy human individuals. General study findings and limits: Rarefaction exposed incomplete sorted-subset sequencing despite large depth.

Comments on this clone: What it binds is unknown.

Germline assignment: CDR1 MNHEY and CDR2 SVGAGI. V shed 0 bases and J shed 5 bases, with 13 bases lying between them. The length of the CDR3 is 15 residues. CD45RO-negative, CCR7-selected cells formed the naive CD8 fraction, which excluded terminally differentiated effector memory CD45RA+ cells. Donation came from healthy HIV-negative adults that had no recent acute infections or vaccinations. Nashville, Tennessee was home to all donors, who were Caucasian adults. The protocol was immunoSEQ multiplex PCR, while the TCRdb copy is restricted to in-frame clones and leaves out a portion. The data hold millions of clones, with more than 85% observed a single time.

This clonotype was obtained from a man younger than 30 in good health. Some clones in this sample may be carry-over from other donors' samples. Sequencing was done on a sample of naive CD8+ T cells from PBMCs. The J gene is TRBJ1-1, the V gene TRBV6-5, with D unresolved. The CDR3 loop is CASSYSRNSRTEAFF. The CDR3 nucleotides read TGTGCCAGCAGTTACTCGAGGAACAGTCGGACTGAAGCTTTCTTT.